The clone carrying this T cell receptor beta chain was observed many times. This sample is drawn from a study of low-dose radiotherapy and immunotherapy resistance in tumors. Study background: Doses delivered to Cohort 2 were 1 Gy per fraction every two weeks, amounting to 13 Gy over 26 weeks.

This sample's time point: after trial treatment. The treatment: LDRT plus nivolumab, ipilimumab, low-dose cyclophosphamide and aspirin (RACIN trial). Donors were treated with nivolumab, ipilimumab, aspirin, and low-dose cyclophosphamide and radiotherapy. Priming of first-strand cDNA relied on TRAV- and TRBV-specific primers (covering alpha and beta chains). For amplifying TCRs, the PCR ran for about 20 cycles with Phusion, which was used together with a constant-region primer and the adapter on the V primers. TCRdb re-called the reads with MiXCR, one entry per CDR3 protein. The sample holds tens of thousands of distinct CDR3 sequences, less than 25% seen once. Trimming took off 5 bases at V and 4 bases at J, with 11 bases between the two ends. CDR1 and CDR2 (germline): MNHEY, SVGEGT. The CDR3 has 13 amino acids.

The source material was PBMCs, sampled after low-dose radiotherapy plus immunotherapy. This receptor was obtained from a female donor with ovarian cancer. The chain employs TRBV6-2 or TRBV6-3 and TRBJ1-1, with D possibly being TRBD1 (5 bases). CDR3 loop: CASSGFGGTEAFF. CDR3 in DNA: TGTGCCAGCAGTGGTTTCGGGGGCACTGAAGCTTTCTTT.